This is a list of T cell receptor beta chains from one sample in a study of blood T cell repertoires in COVID-19. Sequencing used immunoSEQ multiplex PCR; TCRdb keeps in-frame clones, though not all of them. The sample shows about 300,000 clones, more than 70% of them seen only once. The sequenced material came from peripheral blood. Receptors were obtained from a man aged 18 to 30 who had recovered from COVID-19. CDR3s include the opening cysteine and the closing phenylalanine or tryptophan. A D gene is named only where the DNA matches it firmly. Size tells how often a clone was seen (once, few, many) or the class of an expanded clone, and some rows leave it out.

.	TRBV7-2	TRBJ2-1	TRBD1	CASDGQGPQFF	TGTGCCAGCGACGGACAGGGACCCCAATTCTTC
.	TRBV7-3	TRBJ1-1	.	CASSLSMNTEAFF	TGTGCCAGCAGCTTATCCATGAACACTGAAGCTTTCTTT
.	TRBV7-9	TRBJ2-7	.	CASSPIQSSYEQYF	TGTGCCAGCAGCCCAATACAAAGCTCCTACGAGCAGTACTTC
.	TRBV3-1/TRBV3-2	TRBJ2-3	TRBD2	CASSQTSGSQYF	TGTGCCAGCAGTCAGACTAGCGGGAGCCAGTATTTT
.	TRBV7-3	TRBJ2-3	TRBD2	CASSLTMTSDTDTQYF	TGTGCCAGCAGCTTAACGATGACTAGCGACACAGATACGCAGTATTTT
.	TRBV9	TRBJ2-5	.	CASSVGGGETQYF	TGTGCCAGCAGCGTAGGGGGCGGTGAGACCCAGTACTTC
.	TRBV19	TRBJ2-2	.	CASSIAAGNTGELFF	TGTGCCAGTAGTATAGCTGCAGGGAACACCGGGGAGCTGTTTTTT
.	TRBV19	TRBJ2-1	.	CASSMIESGYNEQFF	TGTGCCAGTAGTATGATAGAAAGCGGGTACAATGAGCAGTTCTTC
.	TRBV11-2	TRBJ1-2	.	CASSKTANYGYTF	TGTGCCAGCAGCAAGACAGCTAACTATGGCTACACCTTC
.	TRBV6-2/TRBV6-3	TRBJ2-2	TRBD1	CASSYRTGGNGELFF	TGTGCCAGCAGTTACAGGACAGGGGGCAACGGGGAGCTGTTTTTT
.	TRBV11-2	TRBJ2-1	.	CASSLDRGAPEQFF	TGTGCCAGCAGCTTAGACCGGGGAGCTCCCGAGCAGTTCTTC
.	TRBV3-1/TRBV3-2	TRBJ1-1	TRBD1	CASRGTGDWWDTEAFF	TGTGCCAGCAGGGGGACAGGGGATTGGTGGGACACTGAAGCTTTCTTT
.	TRBV19	TRBJ1-2	.	CASRPLTGDGYTF	TGTGCCAGTCGACCCTTGACAGGCGACGGCTACACCTTC
.	TRBV2	TRBJ1-2	.	CASSEALQGPGYTF	TGTGCCAGCAGTGAGGCCCTGCAGGGTCCTGGCTACACCTTC
.	TRBV7-9	TRBJ2-5	TRBD2	CASSAGLGETQYF	TGTGCCAGCAGCGCAGGACTAGGAGAGACCCAGTACTTC
once	TRBV6-5	TRBJ1-1	TRBD1	CASSYSRQGNTEAFF	TGTGCCAGCAGTTACTCGAGACAGGGAAACACTGAAGCTTTCTTT
.	TRBV5-1	TRBJ1-2	TRBD1	CASSDTDREGYTF	TGCGCCAGCAGCGATACGGACAGGGAAGGCTACACCTTC
once	TRBV25-1	TRBJ1-1	.	CASSDEGNTEAFF	TGTGCCAGCAGTGATGAGGGGAACACTGAAGCTTTCTTT
.	TRBV10-1	TRBJ2-7	TRBD2	CASSGGTSGGLQYF	TGCGCCAGCAGCGGGGGGACTAGCGGGGGCCTGCAGTACTTC
.	TRBV6-5	TRBJ2-5	.	CASSRAGTPKETQYF	TGTGCCAGCAGTCGGGCCGGGACACCGAAAGAGACCCAGTACTTC
.	TRBV4-3	TRBJ2-7	TRBD1	CASSQGDSPGFEQYF	TGCGCCAGCAGCCAGGGGGACAGCCCGGGGTTCGAGCAGTACTTC
.	TRBV3-1/TRBV3-2	TRBJ2-1	TRBD1	CASSRDSSYNEQFF	TGTGCCAGCAGCCGGGACAGTTCATACAATGAGCAGTTCTTC